These 31 T cell receptor beta chains were sequenced from one sample in a study of cytomegalovirus exposure and HLA in healthy donors. Both 60 Vbeta primers and 13 Jbeta primers went into the PCR. The method was immunoSEQ multiplex PCR; TCRdb's version includes in-frame clones alone and lacks a portion of them. The sample contains under 200,000 clones, about 13% of which appear only once. The specimen was PBMCs. The receptors originated from a man aged 45 to 65 in good health and CMV-seropositive.

The rearrangement links TRBV7-2 to TRBJ2-5; weak D call: TRBD2 (6 bases). The V and J ends lost 6 bases and 1 base respectively, with 9 bases between them. Germline CDR1 and CDR2: SGHTA and FQGNSA. The CDR3 is made up of 13 amino acids. The CDR3 coding sequence is TGTGCCAGCAGTCTAGCGTTCCAAGAGACCCAGTACTTC. Its translation: CASSLAFQETQYF.

This clone was detected only a few times. The chain carries TRBV5-6 and TRBJ1-2, with D uncertain. The germline V gene encodes CDR1 SGHDT and CDR2 YYEEEE. This CDR3 spans 12 amino acids. Trimming shortened V by 3 bases and J by 0 bases, and 3 bases separated the two germline ends. The CDR3 loop is CASSSTNYGYTF. The CDR3 DNA reads as TGTGCCAGCAGCTCTACTAACTATGGCTACACCTTC.

This clone was seen a few times. This chain links TRBV5-6 with TRBJ2-3; 8 nucleotides line up with TRBD2. CDR1 is SGHDT and CDR2 is YYEEEE in the germline V gene. The J segment lost 4 bases and the V segment lost 0 bases, leaving 7 bases of the junction unmatched. The CDR3 consists of 16 residues. The CDR3 spells CASSLAMRGASDTQYF. CDR3 sequence (DNA): TGTGCCAGCAGCTTGGCCATGCGGGGGGCTTCAGATACGCAGTATTTT.

This clone was observed a few times. V and J are TRBV6-5 and TRBJ2-1, with D possibly TRBD2 on 5 matching bases. The V gene lost 5 bases and the J gene lost 3 bases, with 8 bases spanning the gap. This CDR3 spans 13 amino acids. Per the germline V gene, CDR1 is MNHEY and CDR2 is SVGAGI. The CDR3 DNA sequence: TGTGCCAGCAGTGCGGGTCTCTACAATGAGCAGTTCTTC. Translated, it gives CASSAGLYNEQFF.

V and J are TRBV25-1 and TRBJ1-2, with 11 bases lining up with TRBD1. The CDR3 runs 14 residues. Germline trimming cut 7 bases from V and 7 bases from J; bases unmatched to any gene: 8. Germline V CDR1 and CDR2: MGHDK, SYGVNS. This chain's CDR3 is CASNSGTGGSGYTF. Written as DNA, the CDR3 is TGTGCCAGCAATTCCGGGACAGGGGGATCTGGCTACACCTTC.

V usage is TRBV5-6 and J usage is TRBJ1-2; 8 bases line up with TRBD1. Looked up from germline, CDR1 is SGHDT and CDR2 is YYEEEE. Losses at the gene ends were 5 bases for V and 6 bases for J; bases not matched to a gene: 9. CDR3 length: 14 residues. The CDR3 region has the DNA TGTGCCAGCAGTAAACAGGGGGGGTTCGATGGCTACACCTTC. It is translated as CASSKQGGFDGYTF.

This chain connects TRBV5-1 to TRBJ1-2, with 8 positions matching TRBD1. J gave up 3 bases and V 7 bases, and 5 bases lay outside the gene matches. Per the germline V gene, CDR1 is SGHRS and CDR2 is YFSETQ. This CDR3 is built from 13 residues. The CDR3 loop reads CASGQTGDYGYTF. The CDR3 DNA reads as TGCGCCAGCGGCCAGACAGGGGACTATGGCTACACCTTC.

On this clone: Other nucleotide sequences from this sample produce the same CDR3. The V and J genes are TRBV5-1 and TRBJ2-3; TRBD2 matches 7 bases. The CDR3 totals 15 residues. J gave up 0 bases and V 3 bases, and 4 bases lay outside the gene matches. Germline V lookup: CDR1 SGHRS, CDR2 YFSETQ. The CDR3 spells CASSSGGYSTDTQYF. Written as DNA, the CDR3 is TGCGCCAGCAGCTCGGGGGGTTATAGCACAGATACGCAGTATTTT. Full variable domain (outside the CDR3, taken from reference TRBV5-1 and TRBJ2-3): KAGVTQTPRYLIKTRGQQVTLSCSPISGHRSVSWYQQTPGQGLQFLFEYFSETQRNKGNFPGRFSGRQFSNSRSEMNVSTLELGDSALYLCASSSGGYSTDTQYFGPGTRLTVL.

This clone appeared a few times. The chain couples TRBV21-1 to TRBJ1-4; TRBD1 was called by the table and not checked on the DNA. TRBV21-1 is noted as a pseudogene. The CDR3 is 15 amino acids. The CDR3 sequence is CASSAGQEPLEKLFF. CDR3 DNA: TGTGCCAGCAGCGCCGGACAGGAACCCTTAGAAAAACTGTTTTTT.

In its sample, this clone was seen a few times. The chain carries TRBV19 and TRBJ1-4; D may be TRBD1 (5 bases). CDR1 is LNHDA, CDR2 SQIVND, per germline (reference sequence). The CDR3 is 13 residues long. V dropped 3 bases and J dropped 8 bases, with 10 bases sitting between them. DNA of the CDR3: TGTGCCAGTAGTATCAAGGGGCGGGAAAAACTGTTTTTT. Its translation: CASSIKGREKLFF.

The rearrangement links TRBV5-1 to TRBJ2-3, with D perhaps TRBD2 (6 bases). Trimming shortened V by 0 bases and J by 3 bases, and 8 bases separated the two germline ends. The germline CDR1 and CDR2 sequences are SGHRS and YFSETQ. The CDR3 consists of 14 residues. In DNA form, the CDR3 reads TGCGCCAGCAGCTTGGAGGAGGGGACAGATACGCAGTATTTT. It specifies CASSLEEGTDTQYF.

The chain links TRBV7-2 to TRBJ2-1, with D possibly matching TRBD2 (6 bases). V was cut by 6 bases and J by 9 bases, with 21 bases left in between. The CDR3 spans 15 residues. The V gene's germline CDR1 is SGHTA and CDR2 FQGNSA. CDR3 in DNA: TGTGCCAGCAGATCGGACTATGGCGGGGTTGGTGAGCAGTTCTTC. This gives the protein CASRSDYGGVGEQFF. The full variable domain, with the rest looked up from reference TRBV7-2 and TRBJ2-1, is GAGVSQSPSNKVTEKGKDVELRCDPISGHTALYWYRQSLGQGLEFLIYFQGNSAPDKSGLPSDRFSAERTGGSVSTLTIQRTQQEDSAVYLCASRSDYGGVGEQFFGPGTRLTVL.

J is TRBJ2-6 and V is TRBV9; TRBD1 matches at 9 bases. This CDR3 spans 19 amino acids. CDR1 is SGDLS and CDR2 is YYNGEE in the germline V gene. V lost 1 base and J lost 0; bases outside the gene matches: 8. CDR3: CASSVPGQGFDSGANVLTF. The CDR3 DNA reads as TGTGCCAGCAGCGTACCGGGACAGGGTTTTGACTCTGGGGCCAACGTCCTGACTTTC.

The chain has TRBV19 and TRBJ2-7; possible D gene TRBD1, 5 bases. The CDR3 extends over 14 amino acids. The germline CDR1 and CDR2 sequences are LNHDA and SQIVND (reference sequence). Trimming pared 5 bases from V and 0 bases from J, leaving 11 bases between. The CDR3 spells CASSQGFNSYEQYF. CDR3 coding DNA: TGTGCCAGTAGTCAGGGTTTCAACTCCTACGAGCAGTACTTC.

The chain links TRBV7-2 to TRBJ2-7, with 7 bases identical to TRBD1. V dropped 5 bases and J dropped 4; count of bases not matched to a gene: 11. Germline CDR1 reads SGHTA; CDR2 reads FQGNSA. The CDR3 is made up of 15 amino acids. The CDR3 DNA is TGTGCCAGCAGCCCAGAGGGAAAGGGGGCGTACGAGCAGTACTTC. This sequence encodes CASSPEGKGAYEQYF.

The chain couples TRBV19 to TRBJ1-5, with a weak D call TRBD1 (5 bases). Germline V CDR1 and CDR2: LNHDA, SQIVND (reference sequence). Trimming took 3 bases from V and 6 from J, leaving 12 bases between them. This CDR3 has 14 amino acids. Here the CDR3 reads CASSIDGGRQPQHF. The CDR3 nucleotides read TGTGCCAGTAGTATTGACGGGGGACGTCAGCCCCAGCATTTT.

V gene TRBV7-8 combines with J gene TRBJ2-5; D perhaps matches TRBD1 (5 bases). CDR1 SGHVS and CDR2 FQNEAQ come from the germline V gene. V lost 3 bases to trimming and J lost 1 base, with 6 bases between them. The CDR3 contains 13 residues. CDR3 sequence reads: CASSLDTQETQYF. The CDR3 DNA is TGTGCCAGCAGCTTGGACACCCAAGAGACCCAGTACTTC.

This clone came up a few times. This chain links TRBV5-1 with TRBJ1-3; tentatively, D is TRBD1 (6 bases). The CDR3 length is 14 residues. Trimming took off 0 bases at V and 8 bases at J, with 12 bases between the two ends. Germline values: CDR1 SGHRS, CDR2 YFSETQ. CDR3 DNA sequence: TGCGCCAGCAGCTTGGCGGGGGGCTGGGACACCATATATTTT. Amino acid sequence: CASSLAGGWDTIYF.

This chain uses TRBV7-7 with TRBJ2-5; the D gene is possibly TRBD1 (6 bases). V was clipped by 4 bases and J by 5 bases, with 14 bases between them. The germline gives CDR1 SSHAT, CDR2 FNYEAQ (reference sequence). The CDR3 totals 14 residues. CDR3 sequence (DNA): TGTGCCAGCAGCTCTGGACAGACGGGGGAGACCCAGTACTTC. Its translation is CASSSGQTGETQYF.

In its sample, this clone was seen a few times. The J gene is TRBJ2-3, the V gene TRBV6-5; possible D gene TRBD1, 5 bases. V was pared by 6 bases and J by 0 bases, with 13 bases between. The CDR3 length is 15 residues. Germline assignment: CDR1 MNHEY and CDR2 SVGAGI. The CDR3 protein is CASSRQRTSTDTQYF. The CDR3 DNA is TGTGCCAGCAGCCGACAGCGAACTAGCACAGATACGCAGTATTTT.

V gene TRBV7-9 combines with J gene TRBJ2-7; 11 bases map to TRBD1. The V segment lost 1 base and the J segment 3 bases; nucleotides outside the gene matches: 2. The CDR3 length is 15 residues. The V gene's germline CDR1 is SEHNR and CDR2 FQNEAQ (reference sequence). CDR3 residues: CASSLEGTGGYEQYF. The CDR3 region has the DNA TGTGCCAGCAGCTTAGAGGGGACAGGGGGCTACGAGCAGTACTTC.

The chain is built from TRBV6-5 and TRBJ1-1; weak D call: TRBD1 (6 bases). This CDR3 comprises 14 residues. CDR1 MNHEY and CDR2 SVGAGI come from the germline V gene. The V end was cut by 3 bases, the J end by 5 bases, with 13 bases between. The DNA of the CDR3 is TGTGCCAGCAGTTATACGGGGGGGCGGACTGAAGCTTTCTTT. Protein product: CASSYTGGRTEAFF.

This clone turned up a few times. The rearrangement uses TRBV4-3 and TRBJ1-1, with TRBD1 as a possible D gene (5 bases). Germline V gene sequence: CDR1 LGHNA, CDR2 YSLEER. Trimming removed 0 bases at V and 7 bases at J, with 15 bases between. The CDR3 covers 15 residues. CDR3 loop: CASSQERSGGDEAFF. The CDR3, as DNA: TGCGCCAGCAGCCAAGAGCGATCGGGAGGGGATGAAGCTTTCTTT.

This chain links TRBV7-2 with TRBJ2-5, with D perhaps matching TRBD2 (5 bases). Germline lookup yields CDR1 SGHTA and CDR2 FQGNSA. V was clipped by 1 base and J by 4 bases, with 13 bases between them. This CDR3 has 15 residues. This chain's CDR3 is CASSLDRGFGETQYF. The DNA of the CDR3 is TGTGCCAGCAGCTTAGATCGGGGTTTCGGAGAGACCCAGTACTTC.

The chain combines TRBV29-1 with TRBJ1-6; D ambiguous. Between the trimmed V and J ends, which lost 5 bases and 9 bases, there was a span of 14 bases. The CDR3 extends over 13 amino acids. The germline CDR1 and CDR2 sequences are SQVTM and ANQGSEA. The DNA of the CDR3 is TGCAGCGTTCGCGAGGAAGTTGGTTCACCCCTCCACTTT. This encodes CSVREEVGSPLHF. The variable domain in full, with the rest retrieved from reference TRBV29-1 and TRBJ1-6, is SAVISQKPSRDICQRGTSLTIQCQVDSQVTMMFWYRQQPGQSLTLIATANQGSEATYESGFVIDKFPISRPNLTFSTLTVSNMSPEDSSIYLCSVREEVGSPLHFGNGTRLTVT.

The V gene is TRBV11-3, the J gene TRBJ1-4, with D possibly being TRBD1 (6 bases). The CDR3 runs 15 residues. Germline assignment: CDR1 SGHNT and CDR2 YENEEA. With 6 bases removed from V and 1 base from J, the gap between germline ends came to 12 bases. CDR3 nucleotides: TGTGCCAGCAGTGGGGGCACGAGAACTAATGAAAAACTGTTTTTT. Its translation is CASSGGTRTNEKLFF.

This clone was counted at least ten times. The chain carries TRBV27 and TRBJ2-1; 14 bases match TRBD2. CDR3 length: 16 residues. Germline values: CDR1 MNHEY, CDR2 SMNVEV (reference sequence). With V trimmed by 4 bases and J by 4 bases, 3 bases remained unmatched. In nucleotides, the CDR3 is TGTGCCAGCAGTTGGACTAGCGGGGGGAATTACAATGAGCAGTTCTTC. The encoded protein is CASSWTSGGNYNEQFF.

V gene TRBV5-4 combines with J gene TRBJ1-1; 7 nucleotides agree with TRBD1. The J segment lost 4 bases and the V segment lost 3 bases, leaving 6 bases of the junction unmatched. The length of the CDR3 is 14 residues. Looked up from germline, CDR1 is SGHNT and CDR2 is YYREEE (reference sequence). The CDR3 is CASSSEGAPTEAFF. CDR3 nucleotide sequence: TGTGCCAGCAGCTCAGAGGGGGCGCCCACTGAAGCTTTCTTT.

The V call is TRBV11-2, the J call TRBJ2-2; tentative D call: TRBD2 (6 bases). The CDR3 has 17 amino acids. V was trimmed by 5 bases and J by 1 base, leaving 17 bases between them. The germline gives CDR1 SGHAT, CDR2 FQNNGV. This CDR3 reads CASSPWSAGRNTGELFF. CDR3 nucleotides: TGTGCCAGCAGCCCATGGAGTGCGGGGAGGAACACCGGGGAGCTGTTTTTT.

V is TRBV4-3 and J is TRBJ1-1; TRBD1 aligns across 7 bases. CDR3 length equals 18 residues. V lost 5 bases, J lost 5 bases, and 20 bases stayed unmatched. Per germline, CDR1 LGHNA and CDR2 YSLEER. The CDR3, as DNA: TGCGCCAGCAGCTCGACCCCTCCCCGGGACAGAGAAAATACTGAAGCTTTCTTT. It specifies CASSSTPPRDRENTEAFF.

The chain employs TRBV30 and TRBJ1-6; D gene uncertain. Germline CDR1 GTSNPN, CDR2 SVGIG (reference sequence). Trimming left V 1 base short and J 6 bases short, with 16 bases between. This CDR3 has 16 amino acids. The CDR3 nucleotides are TGTGCCTGGAGTGATCAGGTTAACGTTCTTAATTCACCCCTCCACTTT. Translation: CAWSDQVNVLNSPLHF.